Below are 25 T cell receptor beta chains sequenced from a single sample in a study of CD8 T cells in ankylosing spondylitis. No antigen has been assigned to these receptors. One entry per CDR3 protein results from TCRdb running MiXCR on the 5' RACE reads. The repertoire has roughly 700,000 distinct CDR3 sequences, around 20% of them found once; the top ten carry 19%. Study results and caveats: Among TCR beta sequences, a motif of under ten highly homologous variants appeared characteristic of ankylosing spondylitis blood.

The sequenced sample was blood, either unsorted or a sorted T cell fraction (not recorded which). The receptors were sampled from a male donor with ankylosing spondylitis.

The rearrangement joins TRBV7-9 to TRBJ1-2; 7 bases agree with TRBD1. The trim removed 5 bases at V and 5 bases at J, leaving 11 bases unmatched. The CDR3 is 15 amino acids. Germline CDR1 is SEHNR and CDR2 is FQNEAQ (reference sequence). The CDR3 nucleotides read TGTGCCAGCAGCCCCCACACAGGGGTGGGTTATGGCTACACCTTC. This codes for CASSPHTGVGYGYTF.

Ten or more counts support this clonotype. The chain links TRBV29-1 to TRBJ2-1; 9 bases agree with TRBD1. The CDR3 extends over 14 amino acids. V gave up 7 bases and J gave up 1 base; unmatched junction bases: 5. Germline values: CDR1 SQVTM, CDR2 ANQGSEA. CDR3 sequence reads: CSGWTGASYNEQFF. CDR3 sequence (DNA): TGCAGCGGTTGGACAGGGGCGTCCTACAATGAGCAGTTCTTC.

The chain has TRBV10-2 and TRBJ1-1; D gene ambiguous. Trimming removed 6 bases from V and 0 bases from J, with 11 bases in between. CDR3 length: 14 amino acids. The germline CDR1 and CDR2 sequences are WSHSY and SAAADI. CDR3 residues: CASSGPDMNTEAFF. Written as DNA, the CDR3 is TGCGCCAGCAGCGGTCCTGACATGAACACTGAAGCTTTCTTT.

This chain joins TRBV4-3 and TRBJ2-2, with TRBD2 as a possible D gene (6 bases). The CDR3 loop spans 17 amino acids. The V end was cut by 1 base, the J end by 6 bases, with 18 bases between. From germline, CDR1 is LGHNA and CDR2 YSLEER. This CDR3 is CASSQVGMAGRSGELFF. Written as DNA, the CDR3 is TGCGCCAGCAGCCAAGTCGGTATGGCGGGAAGGTCCGGGGAGCTGTTTTTT.

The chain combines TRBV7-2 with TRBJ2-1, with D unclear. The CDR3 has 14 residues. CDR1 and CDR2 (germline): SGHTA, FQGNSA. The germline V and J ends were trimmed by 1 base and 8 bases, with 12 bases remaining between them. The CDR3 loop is CASSLEAVVYEQFF. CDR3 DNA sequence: TGTGCCAGCAGCTTAGAAGCAGTGGTCTATGAGCAGTTCTTC.

As DNA, the CDR3 is TGCGCCAGCAGCCAAGAACCAGCGGGAAACTACGAGCAGTACTTC. Protein product: CASSQEPAGNYEQYF. The chain recombines TRBV4-3 with TRBJ2-7; 7 bases align to TRBD2. This CDR3 has 15 amino acids. CDR1 and CDR2 (germline): LGHNA, YSLEER. The trim removed 0 bases at V and 3 bases at J, leaving 5 bases unmatched.

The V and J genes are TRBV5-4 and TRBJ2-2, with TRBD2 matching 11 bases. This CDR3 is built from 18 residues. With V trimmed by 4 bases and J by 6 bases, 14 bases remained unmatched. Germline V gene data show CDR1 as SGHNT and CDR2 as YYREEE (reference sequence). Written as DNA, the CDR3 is TGTGCCAGCAGCGATACTGGATCTAGCGGGAGGAGGGCCGGGGAGCTGTTTTTT. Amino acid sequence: CASSDTGSSGRRAGELFF. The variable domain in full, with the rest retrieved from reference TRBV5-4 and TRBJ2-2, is ETGVTQSPTHLIKTRGQQVTLRCSSQSGHNTVSWYQQALGQGPQFIFQYYREEENGRGNFPPRFSGLQFPNYSSELNVNALELDDSALYLCASSDTGSSGRRAGELFFGEGSRLTVL.

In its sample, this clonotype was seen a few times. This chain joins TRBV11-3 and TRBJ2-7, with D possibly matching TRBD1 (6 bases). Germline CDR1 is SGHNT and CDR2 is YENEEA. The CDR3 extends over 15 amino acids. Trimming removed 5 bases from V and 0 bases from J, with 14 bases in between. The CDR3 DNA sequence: TGTGCCAGCAGCCATGATCAGGGGCACTCCTACGAGCAGTACTTC. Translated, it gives CASSHDQGHSYEQYF.

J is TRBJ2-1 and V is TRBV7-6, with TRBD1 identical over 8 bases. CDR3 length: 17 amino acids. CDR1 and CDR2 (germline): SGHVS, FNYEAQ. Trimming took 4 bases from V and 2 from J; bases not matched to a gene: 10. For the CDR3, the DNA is TGTGCCAGCAGCTCCACAGGACAGGGACTTACCTACAATGAGCAGTTCTTC. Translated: CASSSTGQGLTYNEQFF.

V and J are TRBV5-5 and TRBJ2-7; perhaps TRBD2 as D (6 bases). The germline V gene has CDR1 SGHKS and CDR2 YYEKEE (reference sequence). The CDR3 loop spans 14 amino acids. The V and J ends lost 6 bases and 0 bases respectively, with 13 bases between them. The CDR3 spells CASTPWRDSYEQYF. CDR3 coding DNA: TGTGCCAGCACCCCGTGGCGGGACTCCTACGAGCAGTACTTC.

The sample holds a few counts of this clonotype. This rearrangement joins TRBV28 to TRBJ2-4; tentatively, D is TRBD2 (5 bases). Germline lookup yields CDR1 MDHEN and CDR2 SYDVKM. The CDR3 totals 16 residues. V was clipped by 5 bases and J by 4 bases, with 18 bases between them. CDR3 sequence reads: CASSDPTVRDKNIQYF. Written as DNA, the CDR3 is TGTGCCAGCAGTGATCCGACCGTGAGGGATAAAAACATTCAGTACTTC.

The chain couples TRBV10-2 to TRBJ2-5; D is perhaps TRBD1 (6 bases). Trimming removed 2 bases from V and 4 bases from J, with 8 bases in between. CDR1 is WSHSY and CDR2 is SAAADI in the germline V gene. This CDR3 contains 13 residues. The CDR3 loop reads CASSEEGGETQYF. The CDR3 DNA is TGCGCCAGCAGTGAGGAAGGGGGAGAGACCCAGTACTTC.

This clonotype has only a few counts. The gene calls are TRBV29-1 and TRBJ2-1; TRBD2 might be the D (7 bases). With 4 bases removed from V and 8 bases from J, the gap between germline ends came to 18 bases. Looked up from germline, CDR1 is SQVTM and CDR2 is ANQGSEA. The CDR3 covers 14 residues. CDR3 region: CSVGGGGLADEQFF. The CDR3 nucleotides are TGCAGCGTTGGAGGGGGGGGGCTAGCAGATGAGCAGTTCTTC.

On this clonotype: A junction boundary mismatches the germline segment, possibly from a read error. The chain's CDR3 is CASSPLLAGGIDTQYF. The CDR3 nucleotides are TGCGCCAGCAGTCCTCTTCTAGCGGGGGGAATAGATACGCAGTATTTT. The chain is built from TRBV2 and TRBJ2-3, with 11 bases that match TRBD2. The germline gives CDR1 SNHLY, CDR2 FYNNEI. This CDR3 region has 16 residues.

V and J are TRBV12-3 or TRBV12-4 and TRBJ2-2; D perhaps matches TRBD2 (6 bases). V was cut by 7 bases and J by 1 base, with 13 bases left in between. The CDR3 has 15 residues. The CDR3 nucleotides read TGTGCCAGCAACATGAGGAGGGTGAACACCGGGGAGCTGTTTTTT. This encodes CASNMRRVNTGELFF.

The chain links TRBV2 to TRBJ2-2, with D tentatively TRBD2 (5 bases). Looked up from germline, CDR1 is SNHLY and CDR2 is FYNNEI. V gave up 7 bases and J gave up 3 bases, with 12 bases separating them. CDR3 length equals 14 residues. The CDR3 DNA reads TGTGCCAGCAAGCGGTCCGCGTACACCGGGGAGCTGTTTTTT. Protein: CASKRSAYTGELFF.

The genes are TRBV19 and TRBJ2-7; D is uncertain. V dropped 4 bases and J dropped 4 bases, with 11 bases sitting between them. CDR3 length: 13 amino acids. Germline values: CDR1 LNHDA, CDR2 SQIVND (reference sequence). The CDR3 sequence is CASSTGIAYEQYF. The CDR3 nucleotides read TGTGCCAGTAGTACCGGTATAGCATACGAGCAGTACTTC.

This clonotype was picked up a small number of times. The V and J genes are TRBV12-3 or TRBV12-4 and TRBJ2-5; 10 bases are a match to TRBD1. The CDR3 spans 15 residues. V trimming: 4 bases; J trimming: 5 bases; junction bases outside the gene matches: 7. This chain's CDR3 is CASSSRTGGPETQYF. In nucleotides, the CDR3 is TGTGCCAGCAGTTCAAGGACAGGGGGACCGGAGACCCAGTACTTC.

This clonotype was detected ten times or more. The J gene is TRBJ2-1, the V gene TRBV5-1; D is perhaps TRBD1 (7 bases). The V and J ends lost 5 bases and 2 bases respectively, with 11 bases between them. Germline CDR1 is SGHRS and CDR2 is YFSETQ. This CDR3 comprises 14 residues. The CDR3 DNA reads TGCGCCAGCAGGGAGGGACAGACCTACAATGAGCAGTTCTTC. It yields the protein CASREGQTYNEQFF.

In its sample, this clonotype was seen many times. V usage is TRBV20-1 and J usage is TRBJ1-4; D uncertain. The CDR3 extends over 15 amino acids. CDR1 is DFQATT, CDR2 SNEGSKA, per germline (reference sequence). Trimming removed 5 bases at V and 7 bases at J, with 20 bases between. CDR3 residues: CSARTPTTKGEKLFF. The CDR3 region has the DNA TGCAGTGCTCGCACCCCGACGACCAAAGGTGAAAAACTGTTTTTT.

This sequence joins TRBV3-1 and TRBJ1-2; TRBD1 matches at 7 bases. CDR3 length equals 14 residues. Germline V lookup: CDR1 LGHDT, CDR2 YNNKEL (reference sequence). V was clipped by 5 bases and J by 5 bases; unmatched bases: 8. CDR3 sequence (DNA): TGTGCCAGCAGCTTCCGACAGGGAGGTTATGGCTACACCTTC. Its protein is CASSFRQGGYGYTF.

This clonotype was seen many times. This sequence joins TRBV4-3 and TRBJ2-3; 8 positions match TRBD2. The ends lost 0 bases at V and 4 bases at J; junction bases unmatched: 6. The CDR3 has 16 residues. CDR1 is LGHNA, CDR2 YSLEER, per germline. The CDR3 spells CASSQDLAGGSDTQYF. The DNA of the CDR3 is TGCGCCAGCAGCCAAGATTTGGCGGGAGGATCAGATACGCAGTATTTT.

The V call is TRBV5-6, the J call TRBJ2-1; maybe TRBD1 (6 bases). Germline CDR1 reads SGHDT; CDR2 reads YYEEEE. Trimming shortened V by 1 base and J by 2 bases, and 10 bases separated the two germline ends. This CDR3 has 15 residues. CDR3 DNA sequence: TGTGCCAGCAGCTTGACGGACAGCCCCTACAATGAGCAGTTCTTC. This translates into CASSLTDSPYNEQFF.

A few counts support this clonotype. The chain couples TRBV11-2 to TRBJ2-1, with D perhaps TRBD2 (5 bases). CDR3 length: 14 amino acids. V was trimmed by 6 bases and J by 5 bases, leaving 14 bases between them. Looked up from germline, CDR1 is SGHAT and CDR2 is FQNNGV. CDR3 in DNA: TGTGCCAGCAGGTCATTAAGCGGTCACAATGAGCAGTTCTTC. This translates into CASRSLSGHNEQFF.

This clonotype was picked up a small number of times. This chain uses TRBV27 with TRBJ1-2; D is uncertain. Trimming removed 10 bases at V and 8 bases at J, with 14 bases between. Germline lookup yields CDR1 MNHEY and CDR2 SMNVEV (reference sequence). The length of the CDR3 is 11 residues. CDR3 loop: CATVLVGGYTF. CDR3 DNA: TGTGCCACCGTCCTGGTAGGCGGCTACACCTTC.